The following is a T cell receptor beta chain sequence with its context. PCR used 60 Vbeta primers and 13 Jbeta primers. Produced via immunoSEQ multiplex PCR; TCRdb's table is partial and in-frame only. The table lists about 190,000 clones, 84% of them singletons. The data originate from a study of cytomegalovirus exposure and HLA in healthy donors. Germline V CDR1 and CDR2: MNHEY, SMNVEV (reference sequence). This CDR3 contains 15 residues. Trimming at V came to 4 bases and at J to 1 base, leaving 4 bases not matched to a gene. The chain is built from TRBV27 and TRBJ2-1; 7 nucleotides align to TRBD2. The sequenced material came from PBMCs. The source of this sequence is a woman aged 50 to 65 in good health and CMV-seropositive. CDR3 region: CASSSSGASYNEQFF. The CDR3 DNA reads as TGTGCCAGCAGTTCCAGCGGGGCGTCCTACAATGAGCAGTTCTTC.